There are a few counts of the clone carrying this T cell receptor beta chain. V lost 8 bases, J lost 5 bases, and 9 bases lay in between. The CDR3 runs 10 residues. The germline CDR1 and CDR2 sequences are DFQATT and SNEGSKA (reference sequence). Primers used in a second PCR of roughly 6 to 11 cycles were a sample-barcoded 5' primer and a J-beta primer mix. TCRdb re-called the 5' RACE reads through MiXCR, storing one row per CDR3 protein. The sample has roughly 1,500,000 distinct CDR3 sequences, about 35% seen once. These data come from a study of blood T cells in healthy people across ages. The chain uses TRBV20-1 and TRBJ2-5; D is undetermined. The clonotype comes from a woman in her twenties or thirties in good health. The specimen sequenced was blood. CDR3 loop: CSFTRETQYF. The CDR3 DNA follows: TGCAGTTTTACTCGGGAGACCCAGTACTTC.